Listed below are T cell receptor beta chains from one sample, sequenced in a study of response to subunit inactivated influenza vaccine. TCRdb independently ran MiXCR on the RT-PCR reads; one entry per CDR3 protein. The profile covers more than 550,000 distinct CDR3 sequences, with about 11% appearing a single time and 10% to 13% taken by the ten largest. The specimen was PBMCs from blood, collected on the day of vaccination. The source of these receptors is a man aged 50 to 60 who received an inactivated influenza vaccine. Each CDR3 is given with its conserved first and last residue. A D gene is named only where the DNA matches it firmly. Rows give clone size only sometimes, using once, few, many, or a class for an expanded clone.

TRBJ2-1,few,TRBV13,TRBD2,TGTGCCAGCAGTTACTTTAACGGGAGGGCCTACAATGAGCAGTTCTTC,CASSYFNGRAYNEQFF
TRBJ1-1,-,TRBV6-2/TRBV6-3,-,TGTGCCAGCAGTTCTGACCCTATTCCGGAAGCTTTCTTT,CASSSDPIPEAFF
TRBJ2-1,few,TRBV20-1,-,TGCAGTGCCACCAGACCCCCGGAGGGGACGGGCCAGTTCTTC,CSATRPPEGTGQFF
TRBJ1-6,-,TRBV19,-,TGTGCCAGTAGTGAACCGGGGATGGGGGATTCACCCCTCCACTTT,CASSEPGMGDSPLHF
TRBJ1-2,few,TRBV3-1,-,TGTGCCAGCAGCCAAGATTTAGCGTCTAGCTATGGCTACACCTTC,CASSQDLASSYGYTF
TRBJ2-1,many,TRBV7-2,TRBD2,TGTGCCAGCAGCCCAAGCGGGAGTCTGGATTACAATGAGCAGTTCTTC,CASSPSGSLDYNEQFF
TRBJ2-4,few,TRBV6-5,-,TGTGCCAGCAGTTACTCGAATCCGACACTAGCCAAAAACATTCAGTACTTC,CASSYSNPTLAKNIQYF
TRBJ2-2,few,TRBV19,-,TGTGCCAGTGGCCGATCCACCGGGGAGCTGTTTTTT,CASGRSTGELFF
TRBJ2-7,few,TRBV25-1,TRBD1,TGTGCCAGCGCTTGGACAGGGCAGGGCGGCGAGCAGTACTTC,CASAWTGQGGEQYF
TRBJ1-1,few,TRBV6-1,-,TGTGCCAGCAGTCAAACAATCAGGGTAAACACTGAAGCTTTCTTT,CASSQTIRVNTEAFF
TRBJ1-1,-,TRBV7-6,-,TGTGCCAGCAGCGACACAGGAGAAAGAAGAGCTTTCTTT,CASSDTGERRAFF
TRBJ2-5,-,TRBV5-1,TRBD1,TGCGCCAGCAGCTCGGCCCAGGGACAGCAAGAGACCCAGTACTTC,CASSSAQGQQETQYF
TRBJ2-6,-,TRBV4-3,TRBD1,TGCGCCAGCAGCCAGGCCGGGACAGCTGGGGCCAACGTCCTGACTTTC,CASSQAGTAGANVLTF
TRBJ2-3,-,TRBV4-3,-,TGCGCCAGCAGCCAGGGGACTCGGCTAGATACGCAGTATTTT,CASSQGTRLDTQYF
TRBJ1-5,few,TRBV12-3/TRBV12-4,-,TGTGCCAGCAGCCCCACCGACAGGAATCAGCCCCAGCATTTT,CASSPTDRNQPQHF
TRBJ2-4,few,TRBV20-1,TRBD1,TGCAGTGCTAGTCCGCCGGGACAGAGAAACATTCAGTACTTC,CSASPPGQRNIQYF
TRBJ2-5,few,TRBV20-1,TRBD1,TGCAGTGCCCTATCCGGGACAGGGGTAGAGACCCAGTACTTC,CSALSGTGVETQYF
TRBJ2-1,few,TRBV12-3/TRBV12-4,TRBD2,TGTGCCAGCAGTTTTAACACACTAGCGGGAAACAATGAGCAGTTCTTC,CASSFNTLAGNNEQFF
TRBJ2-7,-,TRBV3-1,TRBD1,TGTGCCAGCAGCCAAGATCAAGGGGGCGGTAATAACGAGCAGTACTTC,CASSQDQGGGNNEQYF
TRBJ1-1,-,TRBV30,-,TGTGCCTGGAGCAAAAACACTGAAGCTTTCTTT,CAWSKNTEAFF
TRBJ2-4,-,TRBV11-2,TRBD2,TGTGCCAGCAGCACGACTAGCGGGAGCCCCCTAGCCAAAAACATTCAGTACTTC,CASSTTSGSPLAKNIQYF
TRBJ2-7,few,TRBV24-1,TRBD2,TGTGCCACCAGTGATGCCGGGAGGGACGAGCAGTACTTC,CATSDAGRDEQYF
TRBJ2-5,-,TRBV27,-,TGTGCCAGCAGTATGACTGCGACTGAGACCCAGTACTTC,CASSMTATETQYF
TRBJ2-4,-,TRBV3-1,-,TGTGCCAGCAGCCAAGGAACGGCGGGGGCCACTGGGGGCATTCAGTACTTC,CASSQGTAGATGGIQYF
TRBJ1-2,few,TRBV12-3/TRBV12-4,-,TGTGCCAGCAGTCCTCCGGGGAGGAATGGCTACACCTTC,CASSPPGRNGYTF
TRBJ2-5,-,TRBV12-3/TRBV12-4,-,TGTGCCAGCAGTTTGATAAGTTCACATGGGACCCAGTACTTC,CASSLISSHGTQYF
TRBJ2-7,few,TRBV4-3,TRBD2,TGCGCCAGCAGCCAAGGACTAGCGGGGACAGCCTACGAGCAGTACTTC,CASSQGLAGTAYEQYF
TRBJ1-2,many,TRBV12-3/TRBV12-4,-,TGTGCCAGCAGTCCACCACAGGGCGTCTACACCTTC,CASSPPQGVYTF
TRBJ2-3,-,TRBV7-9,-,TGTGCCAGCAGCTTAGGAGCGGACTTCACAGATACGCAGTATTTT,CASSLGADFTDTQYF
TRBJ2-5,-,TRBV5-1,-,TGCGCCAGCAGCTTCCCCGGGTCCCAAGAGACCCAGTACTTC,CASSFPGSQETQYF
TRBJ1-2,few,TRBV6-1,TRBD1,TGTGCCAGCAGTCTGACCGGGACAGGGGTCCCTGGCTACACCTTC,CASSLTGTGVPGYTF
TRBJ2-7,few,TRBV29-1,-,TGCAGCGTTGAAGATGTTCCCTACGAGCAGTACTTC,CSVEDVPYEQYF
TRBJ2-3,-,TRBV10-3,-,TGTGCCATCGGTGACAGAGATACGCAGGATTTT,CAIGDRDTQDF
TRBJ2-1,-,TRBV5-6,TRBD2,TGTGCCAGCAGCTTGGTAGCGGGGGTTGTCGGTGAGCAGTTGTTC,CASSLVAGVVGEQLF
TRBJ2-5,few,TRBV7-2,-,TGTGCCAGCAGCTCAAAGCGGGTGGGAAACCAAGAGACCCAGTACTTC,CASSSKRVGNQETQYF
TRBJ2-3,-,TRBV18,TRBD1,TGTGCCAGCTCACATCTGGGACAGGCTCAAATCAACACAGATACGCAGTATTTT,CASSHLGQAQINTDTQYF
TRBJ1-1,-,TRBV5-1,-,TGCGCCAGCAGCCTCCGGGTCACAGGCACTGAAGCTTTCTTT,CASSLRVTGTEAFF
TRBJ2-7,few,TRBV15,TRBD1,TGTGCCACCAGCAGGGACAGGGGGAAGTACGAGCAGTACTTC,CATSRDRGKYEQYF
TRBJ2-1,-,TRBV28,TRBD2,TGTGCCAGCAGATTAGCGGGGGCCCATGAGCAGTTCTTC,CASRLAGAHEQFF
TRBJ2-7,few,TRBV7-9,TRBD1,TGTGCCAGCAGCTTAAGAGACAGGGGCGCGGAGCAGTACTTC,CASSLRDRGAEQYF
TRBJ1-2,few,TRBV10-3,-,TGTGCCGTCAAGAGCGGAGGCTATGGCTACACCTTC,CAVKSGGYGYTF
TRBJ1-6,-,TRBV5-1,-,TGCGCCAGCAGATTGAGTCTGGGGGCAGGTAATTCACCCCTCCACTTT,CASRLSLGAGNSPLHF
TRBJ2-2,-,TRBV20-1,-,TGCAGTGCTAGAGACGCCCTTTGGGGAAGCGGAGCCGACACCGGGGAGCTGTTTTTT,CSARDALWGSGADTGELFF
TRBJ2-1,few,TRBV20-1,-,TGCAGTGCCCAGCCAGGCTTCTATAACAATGAGCAGTTCTTC,CSAQPGFYNNEQFF
TRBJ2-7,-,TRBV28,TRBD1,TGTGCCAGCAGTACAGGGACAGCCAACGAGCAGTACTTC,CASSTGTANEQYF
TRBJ1-5,-,TRBV6-2/TRBV6-3,-,TGTGCCAGCAGTTACCCAGATCCCCGTAGTCAGCCCCAGCATTTT,CASSYPDPRSQPQHF
TRBJ2-5,few,TRBV12-3/TRBV12-4,TRBD1,TGTGCCAGCAGAGGTCGACAGGGGGAGACCCAGTACTTC,CASRGRQGETQYF
TRBJ2-7,-,TRBV7-7,TRBD2,TGTGCTAGCAGCTTAGTTAGAGCGGGGGGGACCTACGAGCAGTACTTC,CASSLVRAGGTYEQYF
TRBJ2-2,many,TRBV5-1,-,TGCGCCAGCAGCTTGGACACTCCCGGGGAGCTGTTTTTT,CASSLDTPGELFF
TRBJ1-2,-,TRBV12-5,TRBD1,TGTGCTAGTGGTATCGGGGCGGGACAGGGGGCCTACACCTTC,CASGIGAGQGAYTF
TRBJ2-5,many,TRBV12-3/TRBV12-4,-,TGTGCCAGCAGTTTAAAGGGCCAAGAGACCCAGTACTTC,CASSLKGQETQYF
TRBJ2-5,-,TRBV20-1,TRBD2,TGCAGTGCTAGAGGTAGACTAGCTGCAGAGACCCAGTACTTC,CSARGRLAAETQYF
TRBJ2-5,-,TRBV7-3,-,TGTGCCAGCAGCTTAGCGACAAGGGTCCAAGAGACCCAGTACTTC,CASSLATRVQETQYF
TRBJ1-4,few,TRBV5-1,-,TGCGCCAGCAGCTTGGCCCAACGGGTGGGTGAAAAACTGTTTTTT,CASSLAQRVGEKLFF
TRBJ1-1,-,TRBV4-3,-,TGCGCCAGCAGCCAAGAGTCAGACACGGGGGCTTTCTTT,CASSQESDTGAFF
TRBJ1-2,-,TRBV18,-,TGTGCCAGCTCACCAGTTGGTCCGACAGCTGGTGGCTACACCTTC,CASSPVGPTAGGYTF
TRBJ2-1,few,TRBV24-1,-,TGTGCCACCAGTGAAGTCGGAAGCTCCTACAATGAGCAGTTCTTC,CATSEVGSSYNEQFF
TRBJ2-5,few,TRBV29-1,-,TGCAGCCTAGTTCCGCAGTCACCCCTTCAAGAGACCCAGTACTTC,CSLVPQSPLQETQYF
TRBJ2-4,-,TRBV19,TRBD1,TGTGCCAGTAGTAAACAGGGGCTCCTAGCCAAAAACATTCAGTACTTC,CASSKQGLLAKNIQYF
TRBJ1-5,few,TRBV9,TRBD1,TGTGCCAGCAGCGTAGGGAGGGGGCGGAATCAGCCCCAGCATTTT,CASSVGRGRNQPQHF